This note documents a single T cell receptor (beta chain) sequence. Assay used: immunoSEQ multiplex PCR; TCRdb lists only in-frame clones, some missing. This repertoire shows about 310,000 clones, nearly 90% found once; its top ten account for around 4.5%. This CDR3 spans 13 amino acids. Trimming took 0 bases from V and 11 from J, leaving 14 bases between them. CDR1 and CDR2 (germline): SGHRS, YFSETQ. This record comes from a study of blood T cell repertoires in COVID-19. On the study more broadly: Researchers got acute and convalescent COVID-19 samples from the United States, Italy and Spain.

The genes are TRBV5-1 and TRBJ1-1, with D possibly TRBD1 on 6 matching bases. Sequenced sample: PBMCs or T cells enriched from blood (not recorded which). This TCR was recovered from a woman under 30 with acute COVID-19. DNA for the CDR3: TGCGCCAGCAGCTTGGATGGGGGGGCAAAGGCTTTCTTT. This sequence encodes CASSLDGGAKAFF.